This TCR beta chain was identified in a study of blood T cell repertoires in COVID-19. On the study more broadly: T cells, B-cell-depleted T cells, or PBMCs supplied cDNA or gDNA.

Trimming removed 0 bases from V and 6 bases from J; junction bases left unmatched: 8. The CDR3 totals 17 residues. The germline gives CDR1 MNHEY, CDR2 SVGEGT. This table comes from immunoSEQ multiplex PCR, and its TCRdb copy is limited to in-frame clones, with some not included. The table records more than 200,000 clones, 75% to 90% of them present only once. Everyone who took part was about 18 to 90 years old, and they came from about 23 US areas. This sequence originates from a woman aged 25 to 39 who had been exposed to COVID-19. The source material was PBMCs or T cells enriched from blood (not recorded which). The chain joins TRBV6-2 or TRBV6-3 to TRBJ2-2, with 9 bases lining up with TRBD2. This CDR3 reads CASSYSRSGRPPGELFF. For the CDR3, the DNA is TGTGCCAGCAGTTACTCTCGGAGCGGGAGGCCCCCCGGGGAGCTGTTTTTT.